This entry lists 26 T cell receptor beta chains sequenced from one sample in a study of OX40 agonist ivuxolimab in advanced cancers. Library creation used the immunoSEQ multiplex PCR assay. The clones in this table, taken by TCRdb from immuneACCESS, are in-frame only. Not every clone is retained; where verified, under half of the shortfall comes from an unresolved V gene, and the cause of the rest is unknown. This sample holds about 96,000 clones; approximately 80% were observed only once. Together, the top ten hold under 6.5% of the sample. Sample: CD4+ or CD8+ T cells sorted from blood, taken in a trial of the OX40 agonist ivuxolimab. The receptors here all came from an adult with an advanced solid tumor such as melanoma, head and neck, liver or kidney cancer.

This clone was seen more than once but under ten times. The junction shows a germline mismatch at one end, possibly a read error. The chain uses TRBV7-2 and TRBJ1-2, with D unclear. CDR1 is SGHTA, CDR2 FQGNSA, per germline. The CDR3 spans 15 residues. CDR3 protein: CASSQDRRTDYGYTF. Here the CDR3 DNA reads TGCGCCAGCAGCCAAGATCGAAGGACCGACTATGGCTACACCTTC. Full variable domain (remainder filled in from reference TRBV7-2 and TRBJ1-2): GAGVSQSPSNKVTEKGKDVELRCDPISGHTALYWYRQSLGQGLEFLIYFQGNSAPDKSGLPSDRFSAERTGGSVSTLTIQRTQQEDSAVYLCASSQDRRTDYGYTFGSGTRLTVV.

This chain uses TRBV29-1 with TRBJ1-1; D is possibly TRBD1 (6 bases). The CDR3 loop spans 13 amino acids. Between the trimmed V and J ends, which lost 3 bases and 4 bases, there was a span of 12 bases. Per the germline V gene, CDR1 is SQVTM and CDR2 is ANQGSEA. The CDR3 DNA reads TGCAGCGTTGACAGGGGAAGGAGCACTGAAGCTTTCTTT. Translated: CSVDRGRSTEAFF.

The chain has TRBV9 and TRBJ2-7; D is undetermined. This CDR3 contains 14 residues. V dropped 0 bases and J dropped 3 bases, with 10 bases sitting between them. Germline CDR1 and CDR2: SGDLS and YYNGEE. The CDR3 DNA reads TGTGCCAGCAGCGTAGGTGCAGACCTCTACGAGCAGTACTTC. It yields the protein CASSVGADLYEQYF.

V usage is TRBV14 and J usage is TRBJ2-7; 7 bases are shared with TRBD1. This CDR3 has 13 residues. The ends lost 4 bases at V and 6 bases at J; junction bases unmatched: 6. Germline V lookup: CDR1 SGHDN, CDR2 FVKESK. The CDR3 loop reads CASSPDRDCEQYF. The CDR3 bases are TGTGCCAGCAGCCCTGACAGGGATTGCGAGCAGTACTTC.

The chain links TRBV6-6 to TRBJ2-3, with TRBD2 matching over 8 bases. V lost 5 bases and J lost 1; bases outside the gene matches: 5. Germline assignment: CDR1 MNHNY and CDR2 SVGAGI (reference sequence). CDR3 size: 15 residues. The CDR3 DNA reads as TGTGCCAGCAGTACCAGCGGGGGACGCACAGATACGCAGTATTTT. Protein: CASSTSGGRTDTQYF.

V usage is TRBV6-5 and J usage is TRBJ1-1; 9 bases map to TRBD1. V lost 5 bases to trimming and J lost 11 bases; unmatched junction nucleotides: 9. Germline CDR1 is MNHEY and CDR2 is SVGAGI. This CDR3 is built from 13 residues. CDR3 sequence (DNA): TGTGCCAGCAGTCCAGGACAGGGGAGGAAGGCTTTCTTT. Protein product: CASSPGQGRKAFF.

The genes are TRBV4-3 and TRBJ2-3; TRBD2 matches 8 bases. The V gene end was trimmed by 1 base and the J gene end by 4 bases; junction bases not matched to a gene: 7. Germline-derived CDR1 and CDR2 are LGHNA and YSLEER. This CDR3 region has 16 residues. CDR3 loop: CASSQVGSGVADTQYF. The CDR3 nucleotides are TGCGCCAGCAGCCAAGTGGGTAGCGGGGTGGCAGATACGCAGTATTTT.

V usage is TRBV9 and J usage is TRBJ2-1; 9 nucleotides match TRBD2. Germline CDR1 and CDR2: SGDLS and YYNGEE. The CDR3 runs to 17 residues. Trimming cost V 0 bases and J 0 bases; bases outside gene matches: 4. The CDR3 spells CASSVVDSGGSYNEQFF. Written as DNA, the CDR3 is TGTGCCAGCAGCGTAGTAGATAGCGGGGGCTCCTACAATGAGCAGTTCTTC.

The chain carries TRBV28 and TRBJ1-1; D uncertain. Trimming removed 2 bases from V and 1 base from J, with 8 bases in between. Germline lookup yields CDR1 MDHEN and CDR2 SYDVKM. The CDR3 runs to 14 residues. CDR3 sequence: CASSLNKRNTEAFF. The CDR3 DNA reads TGTGCCAGCAGTTTAAACAAAAGGAACACTGAAGCTTTCTTT.

The rearrangement links TRBV30 to TRBJ2-3, with 12 bases identical to TRBD2. This CDR3 is built from 13 residues. CDR1 and CDR2 from the germline V gene are GTSNPN and SVGIG (reference sequence). The J segment lost 9 bases and the V segment lost 4 bases, leaving 5 bases of the junction unmatched. CDR3 loop: CAWTSGGAGTQYF. Here the CDR3 DNA reads TGTGCCTGGACTAGCGGGGGGGCGGGCACGCAGTATTTT.

This sequence joins TRBV7-2 and TRBJ2-5; 11 nucleotides agree with TRBD1. The end of the DNA is better explained by TRBJ2-7, so the J call may be wrong. The germline V gene encodes CDR1 SGHTA and CDR2 FQGNSA. This CDR3 contains 14 residues. CDR3 bases: TGTGCCAGCAGAAAGGGACAGGGGGTTTACGAGCAGTACTTC. This sequence encodes CASRKGQGVYEQYF.

The rearrangement joins TRBV10-3 to TRBJ1-6; D might be TRBD1 (6 bases). The V end lost 6 bases, the J end lost 9 bases, and 12 bases lay between the germline ends. This CDR3 is built from 13 residues. Germline lookup yields CDR1 ENHRY and CDR2 SYGVKD. The CDR3 nucleotides are TGTGCCATCAGACAGGGCTTTCGTTCACCCCTCCACTTT. It yields the protein CAIRQGFRSPLHF.

This chain's CDR3 is CASSVGDSLAGVYEQYF. The CDR3 DNA is TGTGCCAGCAGCGTGGGGGACTCTTTAGCGGGAGTCTACGAGCAGTACTTC. The chain combines TRBV9 with TRBJ2-5, with 9 bases that match TRBD2. The DNA end is more similar to TRBJ2-7, so the J call may be wrong. The CDR3 has 17 residues. In germline, CDR1 is SGDLS, CDR2 YYNGEE.

This clone has only one observation. V gene TRBV19 combines with J gene TRBJ2-7; a weak D match, TRBD1 (6 bases). The V gene's germline CDR1 is LNHDA and CDR2 SQIVND (reference sequence). The CDR3 totals 14 residues. Trimming removed 4 bases from V and 3 bases from J, with 13 bases in between. The CDR3 loop reads CASSRGQGFYEQYF. The CDR3 DNA follows: TGTGCCAGTAGTAGGGGGCAGGGGTTCTACGAGCAGTACTTC.

V usage is TRBV4-1 and J usage is TRBJ2-7; 11 bases align to TRBD2. This CDR3 has 16 residues. Germline V lookup: CDR1 MGHRA, CDR2 YSYEKL. After removal of 5 bases from V and 3 bases from J, the junction contained 9 bases not matched to a gene. This CDR3 reads CASSSLAGGGHYEQYF. The DNA for the CDR3 is TGCGCCAGCAGCTCTCTAGCGGGAGGAGGCCACTACGAGCAGTACTTC.

V is TRBV7-6 and J is TRBJ2-3; TRBD2 matches 9 bases. Germline CDR1 reads SGHVS; CDR2 reads FNYEAQ. V lost 1 base, J lost 4 bases, and 12 bases stayed unmatched. The CDR3 totals 18 residues. CDR3 region: CASSLEVWRGGFADTQYF. The DNA of the CDR3 is TGTGCCAGCAGCTTAGAGGTGTGGCGGGGGGGCTTCGCAGATACGCAGTATTTT.

The chain links TRBV7-6 to TRBJ2-3; 13 nucleotides line up with TRBD2. CDR3 length: 15 amino acids. Losses at the gene ends were 6 bases for V and 4 bases for J; bases not matched to a gene: 4. Germline CDR1 and CDR2: SGHVS and FNYEAQ. The CDR3 here is CASSWTSGGADTQYF. For the CDR3, the DNA is TGTGCCAGCAGTTGGACTAGCGGGGGCGCAGATACGCAGTATTTT.

The V and J genes are TRBV6-4 and TRBJ2-1; 8 bases agree with TRBD2. CDR1 and CDR2 from the germline V gene are MRHNA and SNTAGT. Unmatched junction bases numbered 7, after V lost 2 bases and J lost 7 bases. The CDR3 totals 15 residues. CDR3 sequence: CASSDTSGSVNEQFF. The CDR3 region has the DNA TGTGCCAGCAGTGACACAAGCGGGAGCGTGAATGAGCAGTTCTTC.

J is TRBJ2-1 and V is TRBV6-4, with D possibly TRBD1 on 5 matching bases. Germline V lookup: CDR1 MRHNA, CDR2 SNTAGT. V was cut by 3 bases and J by 9 bases, with 15 bases left in between. This CDR3 region has 14 residues. For the CDR3, the DNA is TGTGCCAGCAGTGAGCGAGGTTGGGGCGGTGAGCAGTTCTTC. Translating gives CASSERGWGGEQFF.

This clone appeared once. At the DNA level, this CDR3 is encoded by other sequences in the same sample as well. The chain carries TRBV5-1 and TRBJ1-2, with 7 bases that match TRBD1. Per the germline V gene, CDR1 is SGHRS and CDR2 is YFSETQ. Unmatched junction bases numbered 3, after V lost 4 bases and J lost 0 bases. The CDR3 is 14 residues long. The CDR3 bases are TGCGCCAGCAGCCCAGGGGGTCCTAACTATGGCTACACCTTC. Translating it yields CASSPGGPNYGYTF. The variable domain in full, with the rest retrieved from reference TRBV5-1 and TRBJ1-2, is KAGVTQTPRYLIKTRGQQVTLSCSPISGHRSVSWYQQTPGQGLQFLFEYFSETQRNKGNFPGRFSGRQFSNSRSEMNVSTLELGDSALYLCASSPGGPNYGYTFGSGTRLTVV.

This CDR3 reads CASHPRGQGAGTEAFF. CDR3 DNA: TGTGCCAGTCACCCCCGGGGACAGGGGGCAGGTACTGAAGCTTTCTTT. The chain carries TRBV19 and TRBJ1-1; 12 positions agree with TRBD1. Trimming took 8 bases from V and 5 from J; bases not matched to a gene: 12. The germline V gene encodes CDR1 LNHDA and CDR2 SQIVND (reference sequence). This CDR3 has 16 residues.

This clone appeared a single time. The V gene is TRBV29-1, the J gene TRBJ2-2; D not resolved. Per the germline V gene, CDR1 is SQVTM and CDR2 is ANQGSEA. This CDR3 contains 14 residues. Between the trimmed V and J ends, which lost 6 bases and 2 bases, there was a span of 13 bases. This CDR3 reads CSVQSGLNTGELFF. The CDR3 DNA follows: TGCAGCGTGCAGTCGGGCTTAAACACCGGGGAGCTGTTTTTT.

The chain couples TRBV6-6 to TRBJ1-5, with D hard to call. This CDR3 is 14 amino acids long. The V gene lost 6 bases and the J gene lost 5 bases, with 14 bases spanning the gap. Germline V CDR1 and CDR2: MNHNY, SVGAGI (reference sequence). The CDR3 DNA follows: TGTGCCAGCAGACCCGGTGAAGGGTATCAGCCCCAGCATTTT. This gives the protein CASRPGEGYQPQHF.

V and J are TRBV19 and TRBJ2-1; D perhaps matches TRBD2 (6 bases). This CDR3 has 16 amino acids. V was shortened by 6 bases and J by 2 bases, with 17 bases between the two germline ends. The V gene's germline CDR1 is LNHDA and CDR2 SQIVND (reference sequence). CDR3 coding DNA: TGTGCCAGTAGCCGGAGTGGAGCGGGCGCCTACAATGAGCAGTTCTTC. It codes for CASSRSGAGAYNEQFF.

The chain has TRBV5-1 and TRBJ2-1; TRBD2 might be the D (6 bases). V was clipped by 4 bases and J by 5 bases, with 13 bases between them. Germline V gene data show CDR1 as SGHRS and CDR2 as YFSETQ. The CDR3 is made up of 14 amino acids. The CDR3 sequence: CASSPLGGHNEQFF. The CDR3 nucleotides read TGCGCCAGCAGCCCACTGGGAGGCCACAATGAGCAGTTCTTC.

This clone was observed a single time. The chain couples TRBV6-5 to TRBJ2-7; 9 bases match TRBD2. The CDR3 totals 14 residues. Germline V gives CDR1 MNHEY, CDR2 SVGAGI. V shed 2 bases and J 6 bases; nucleotides not matched to a gene: 5. CDR3 amino acids: CASSYPGLAGEQYF. In nucleotides, the CDR3 is TGTGCCAGCAGTTACCCGGGACTAGCTGGCGAGCAGTACTTC.